This T cell receptor beta chain was captured by sequencing in a study of cytomegalovirus exposure and HLA in healthy donors. Background on the study: Prior work identified about 120 million unique TCR beta sequences in 150 million to 200 million T cells. General observations from the study: A later analysis reportedly found that, within productive TCRs, an Asian-associated ancestry cluster had fewer N-insertions than the mean observed across the roughly 700 donors. TCR beta sequences reportedly predicted most subjects' HLA-A and HLA-B alleles accurately.

PCR employed 60 Vbeta and 13 Jbeta primers. As originally analysed: In a later analysis, of around 83 million unique beta chains, roughly 11 million appeared in at least two donors. Some clones are missing from TCRdb's copy, which holds only in-frame ones; the method was immunoSEQ multiplex PCR. The D gene and trimming were derived from the DNA, and the V and J assignments and clone size from that table. The data show about 190,000 clones, around 88% seen once. Turning to this clone: The antigen is not known.

Germline V gives CDR1 DFQATT, CDR2 SNEGSKA (reference sequence). V lost 3 bases and J 6 bases, leaving 7 bases between the germline ends. The CDR3 is 11 amino acids. This clonotype originated in a man aged 40-49 years in good health and CMV-seropositive. The chain is built from TRBV20-1 and TRBJ2-3; D is ambiguous. Material for sequencing was PBMCs. CDR3 sequence: CSASNLDTQYF. The CDR3 nucleotides read TGCAGTGCTAGTAATCTCGATACGCAGTATTTT.